This TCR beta chain was sequenced during a study of spatial heterogeneity in lung cancer. Study information: Raw reads contained each unique TCR and UMI combination more than ten times on average. Study results and caveats: The study found ubiquitous expanded tumor TCRs in blood more at resection than follow-up.

Every TCR cDNA molecule carried a tag that served as a unique molecular identifier. TCRdb re-derived calls from the 5' RACE reads in MiXCR, one entry per CDR3 protein. Of 51,000 or so distinct CDR3 sequences in the sample, roughly 7.4% are singletons; the top ten hold 35%. The time point: blood at routine non-recurrence follow-up after resection. Researchers sequenced whole RNA taken from tumor, nontumor lung or frozen PBMC without sorting. This clonotype has ten or more counts. Its target is not known. Deletions cut 2 bases from V and 6 bases from J, with 11 bases between. Germline lookup yields CDR1 GTSNPN and CDR2 SVGIG (reference sequence). CDR3 length: 13 amino acids.

The input for sequencing was PBMCs, taken at follow-up. This TCR derives from a female donor with early-stage non-small cell lung cancer. This sequence joins TRBV30 and TRBJ2-1; weak D call: TRBD2 (5 bases). CDR3 region: CAWSLLGGNEQFF. Written as DNA, the CDR3 is TGTGCCTGGAGTTTGTTAGGAGGCAATGAGCAGTTCTTC.